This TCR beta chain was profiled in a study of tumor-infiltrating lymphocytes in oesophageal squamous cell carcinoma. The germline V gene encodes CDR1 SGHNT and CDR2 YENEEA. There are 14 residues in the CDR3. In TCRdb, the PCR reads were re-called with MiXCR into one record per CDR3 protein. This table holds fewer than 20,000 distinct CDR3 sequences, 40% to 55% found once. This sequence was found in a male donor with esophageal squamous cell carcinoma. Input material: esophageal tumor tissue. The V gene is TRBV11-3, the J gene TRBJ2-6; D call uncertain. The end of the DNA aligns better with TRBJ2-5, so the J call may be wrong. CDR3 sequence reads: CASSLGMGGETQYF. The CDR3 DNA reads as TGTGCCAGCAGCTTAGGAATGGGCGGAGAGACCCAGTACTTC.